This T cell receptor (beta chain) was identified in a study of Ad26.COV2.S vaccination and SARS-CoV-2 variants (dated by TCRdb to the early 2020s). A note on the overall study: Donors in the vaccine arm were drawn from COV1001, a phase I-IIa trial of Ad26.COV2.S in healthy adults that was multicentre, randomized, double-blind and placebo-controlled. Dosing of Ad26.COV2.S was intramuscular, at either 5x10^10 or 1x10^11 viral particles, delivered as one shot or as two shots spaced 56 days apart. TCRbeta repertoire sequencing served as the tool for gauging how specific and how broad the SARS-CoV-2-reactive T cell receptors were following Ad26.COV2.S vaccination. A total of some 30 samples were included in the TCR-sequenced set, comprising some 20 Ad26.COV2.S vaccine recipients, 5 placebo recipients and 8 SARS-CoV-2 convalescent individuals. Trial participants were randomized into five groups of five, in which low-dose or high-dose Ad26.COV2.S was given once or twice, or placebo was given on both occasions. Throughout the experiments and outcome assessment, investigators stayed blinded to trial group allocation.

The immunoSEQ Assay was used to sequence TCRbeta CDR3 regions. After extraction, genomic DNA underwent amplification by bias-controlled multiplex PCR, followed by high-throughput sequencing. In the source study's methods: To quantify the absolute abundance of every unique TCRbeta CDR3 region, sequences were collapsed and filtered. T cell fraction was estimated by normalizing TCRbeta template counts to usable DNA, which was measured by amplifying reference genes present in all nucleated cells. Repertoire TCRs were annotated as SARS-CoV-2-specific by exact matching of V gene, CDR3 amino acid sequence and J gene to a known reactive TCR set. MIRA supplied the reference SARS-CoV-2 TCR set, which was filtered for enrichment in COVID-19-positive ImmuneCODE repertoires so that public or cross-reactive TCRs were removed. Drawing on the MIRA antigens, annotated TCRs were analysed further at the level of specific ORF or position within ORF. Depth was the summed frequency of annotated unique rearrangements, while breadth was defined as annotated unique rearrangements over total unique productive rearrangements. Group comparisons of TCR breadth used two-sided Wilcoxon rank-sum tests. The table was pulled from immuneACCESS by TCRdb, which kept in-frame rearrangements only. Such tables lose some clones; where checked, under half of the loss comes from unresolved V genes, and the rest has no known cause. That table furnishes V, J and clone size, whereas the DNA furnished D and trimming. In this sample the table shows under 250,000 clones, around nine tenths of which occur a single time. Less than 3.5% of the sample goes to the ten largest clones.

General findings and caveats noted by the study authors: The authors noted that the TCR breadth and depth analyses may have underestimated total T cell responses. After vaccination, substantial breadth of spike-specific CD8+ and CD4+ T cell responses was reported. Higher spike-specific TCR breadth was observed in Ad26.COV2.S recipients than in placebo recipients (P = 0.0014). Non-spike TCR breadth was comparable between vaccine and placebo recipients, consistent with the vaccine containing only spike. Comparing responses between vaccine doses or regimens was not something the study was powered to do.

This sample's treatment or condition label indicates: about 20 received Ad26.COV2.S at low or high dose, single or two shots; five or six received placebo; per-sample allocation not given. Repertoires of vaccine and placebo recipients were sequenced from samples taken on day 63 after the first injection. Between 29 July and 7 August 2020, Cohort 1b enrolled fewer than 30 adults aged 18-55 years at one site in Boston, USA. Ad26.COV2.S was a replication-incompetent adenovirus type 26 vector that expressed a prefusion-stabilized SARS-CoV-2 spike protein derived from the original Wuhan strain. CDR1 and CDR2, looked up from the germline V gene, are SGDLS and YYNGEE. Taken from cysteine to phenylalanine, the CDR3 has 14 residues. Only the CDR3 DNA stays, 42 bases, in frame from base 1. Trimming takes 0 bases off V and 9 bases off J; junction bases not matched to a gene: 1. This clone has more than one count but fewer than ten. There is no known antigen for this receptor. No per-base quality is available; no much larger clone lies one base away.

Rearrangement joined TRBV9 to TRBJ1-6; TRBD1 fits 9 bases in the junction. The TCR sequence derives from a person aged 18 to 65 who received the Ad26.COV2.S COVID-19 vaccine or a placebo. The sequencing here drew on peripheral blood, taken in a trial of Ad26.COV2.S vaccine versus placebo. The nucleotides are TGTGCCAGCAGCGTAGGACAGGGGGTTTCACCCCTCCACTTT. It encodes CASSVGQGVSPLHF.